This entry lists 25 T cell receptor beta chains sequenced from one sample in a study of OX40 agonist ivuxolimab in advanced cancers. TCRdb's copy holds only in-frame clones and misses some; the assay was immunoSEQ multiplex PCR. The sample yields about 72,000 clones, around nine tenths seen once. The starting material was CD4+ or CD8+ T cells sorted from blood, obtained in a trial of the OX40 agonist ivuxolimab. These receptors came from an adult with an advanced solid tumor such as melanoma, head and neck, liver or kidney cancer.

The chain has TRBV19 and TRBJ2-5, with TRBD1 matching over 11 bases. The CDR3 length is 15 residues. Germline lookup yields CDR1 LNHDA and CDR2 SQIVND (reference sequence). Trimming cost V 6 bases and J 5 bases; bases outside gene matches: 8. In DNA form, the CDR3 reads TGTGCCAGTAGCCCCCGCCGGGACAGGGGGGAGACCCAGTACTTC. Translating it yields CASSPRRDRGETQYF.

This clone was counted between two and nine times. CDR3 protein: CASSLDGLRTPLHF. The CDR3, as DNA: TGCGCCAGCAGCTTAGACGGCCTTAGGACACCCCTCCACTTT. The chain combines TRBV5-1 with TRBJ1-6; D remains unclear. Germline-derived CDR1 and CDR2 are SGHRS and YFSETQ. The ends were cut back, 2 bases at V and 11 bases at J, with 14 bases in the middle. CDR3 length equals 14 residues.

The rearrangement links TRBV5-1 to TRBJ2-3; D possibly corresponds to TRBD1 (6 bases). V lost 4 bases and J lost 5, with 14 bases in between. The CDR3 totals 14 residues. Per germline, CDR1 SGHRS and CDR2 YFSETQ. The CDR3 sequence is CASSLQGRGDTQYF. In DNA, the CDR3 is TGCGCCAGCAGCCTACAGGGCCGAGGAGATACGCAGTATTTT.

CDR3: CASSPPNRGTEAFF. CDR3 DNA sequence: TGTGCCAGCAGCCCTCCCAACAGGGGCACTGAAGCTTTCTTT. This chain links TRBV7-9 with TRBJ1-1; 7 nucleotides line up with TRBD1. The CDR3 runs 14 residues. V lost 5 bases to trimming and J lost 4 bases; unmatched junction nucleotides: 7. CDR1 is SEHNR and CDR2 is FQNEAQ in the germline V gene (reference sequence). The variable domain in full, with the rest retrieved from reference TRBV7-9 and TRBJ1-1, is DTGVSQNPRHKITKRGQNVTFRCDPISEHNRLYWYRQTLGQGPEFLTYFQNEAQLEKSRLLSDRFSAERPKGSFSTLEIQRTEQGDSAMYLCASSPPNRGTEAFFGQGTRLTVV.

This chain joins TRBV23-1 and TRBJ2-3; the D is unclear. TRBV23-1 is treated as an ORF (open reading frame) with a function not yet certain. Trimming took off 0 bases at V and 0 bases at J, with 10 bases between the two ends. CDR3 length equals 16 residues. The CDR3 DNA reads TGCGCCAGCAGTCAATCGGTCAGCGCTAGCACAGATACGCAGTATTTT. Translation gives CASSQSVSASTDTQYF.

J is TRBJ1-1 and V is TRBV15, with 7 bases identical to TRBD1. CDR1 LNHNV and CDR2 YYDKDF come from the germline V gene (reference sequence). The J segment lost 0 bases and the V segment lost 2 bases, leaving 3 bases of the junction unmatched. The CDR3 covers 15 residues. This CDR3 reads CATSRHGQVNTEAFF. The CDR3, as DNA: TGTGCCACCAGCAGACATGGACAGGTGAACACTGAAGCTTTCTTT.

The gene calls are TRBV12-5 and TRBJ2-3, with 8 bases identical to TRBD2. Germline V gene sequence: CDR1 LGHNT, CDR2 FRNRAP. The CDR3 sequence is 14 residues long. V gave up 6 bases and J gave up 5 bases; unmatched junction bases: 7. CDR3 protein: CASGERGGQDTQYF. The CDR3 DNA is TGTGCTAGTGGGGAACGGGGGGGCCAAGATACGCAGTATTTT.

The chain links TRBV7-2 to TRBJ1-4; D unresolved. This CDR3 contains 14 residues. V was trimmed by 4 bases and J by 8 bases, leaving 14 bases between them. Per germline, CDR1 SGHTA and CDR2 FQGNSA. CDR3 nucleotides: TGTGCCAGCAGCTCCAATGTGGGGAGGGAAAAACTGTTTTTT. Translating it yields CASSSNVGREKLFF.

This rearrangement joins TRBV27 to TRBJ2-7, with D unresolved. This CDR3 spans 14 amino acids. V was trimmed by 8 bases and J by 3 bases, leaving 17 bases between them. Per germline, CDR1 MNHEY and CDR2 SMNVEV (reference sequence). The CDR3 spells CASRMASPYYEQYF. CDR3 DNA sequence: TGTGCCAGCCGGATGGCCAGTCCCTACTACGAGCAGTACTTC.

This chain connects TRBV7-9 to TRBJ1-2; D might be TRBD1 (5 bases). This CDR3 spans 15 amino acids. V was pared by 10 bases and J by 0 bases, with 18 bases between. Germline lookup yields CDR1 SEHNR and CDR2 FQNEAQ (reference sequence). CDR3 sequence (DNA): TGTGCCACCGATTTCCAGGGTGGCCCTAACTATGGCTACACCTTC. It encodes CATDFQGGPNYGYTF.

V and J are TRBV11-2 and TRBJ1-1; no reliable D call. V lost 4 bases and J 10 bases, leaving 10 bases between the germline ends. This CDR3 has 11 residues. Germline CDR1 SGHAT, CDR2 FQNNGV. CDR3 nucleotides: TGTGCCAGCAGCTCGGATTGGAGAGCTTTCTTT. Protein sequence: CASSSDWRAFF. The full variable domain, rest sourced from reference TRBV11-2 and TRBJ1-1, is EAGVAQSPRYKIIEKRQSVAFWCNPISGHATLYWYQQILGQGPKLLIQFQNNGVVDDSQLPKDRFSAERLKGVDSTLKIQPAKLEDSAVYLCASSSDWRAFFGQGTRLTVV.

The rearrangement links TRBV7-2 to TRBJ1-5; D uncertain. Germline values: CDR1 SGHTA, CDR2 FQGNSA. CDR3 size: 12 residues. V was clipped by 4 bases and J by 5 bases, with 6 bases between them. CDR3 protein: CASSSSYQPQHF. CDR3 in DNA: TGTGCCAGCAGCTCCTCTTATCAGCCCCAGCATTTT.

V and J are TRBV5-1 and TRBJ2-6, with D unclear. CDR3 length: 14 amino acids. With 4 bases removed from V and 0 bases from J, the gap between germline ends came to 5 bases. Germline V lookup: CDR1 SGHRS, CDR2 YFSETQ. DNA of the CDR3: TGCGCCAGCAGCGTAAGCTCTGGGGCCAACGTCCTGACTTTC. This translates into CASSVSSGANVLTF.

The CDR3: CASSFIGRWGGDTGELFF. CDR3 coding DNA: TGTGCCAGCAGCTTTATTGGTAGATGGGGCGGGGACACCGGGGAGCTGTTTTTT. This rearrangement joins TRBV5-5 to TRBJ2-2, with D maybe TRBD2 (6 bases). Looked up from germline, CDR1 is SGHKS and CDR2 is YYEKEE (reference sequence). This CDR3 has 18 residues. V was shortened by 2 bases and J by 3 bases, with 20 bases between the two germline ends.

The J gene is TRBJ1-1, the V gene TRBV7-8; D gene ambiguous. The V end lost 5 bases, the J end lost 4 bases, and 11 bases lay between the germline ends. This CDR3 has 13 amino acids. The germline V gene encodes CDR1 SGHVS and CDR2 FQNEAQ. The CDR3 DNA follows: TGTGCCAGCAGCCTACGATGGGGCACTGAAGCTTTCTTT. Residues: CASSLRWGTEAFF.

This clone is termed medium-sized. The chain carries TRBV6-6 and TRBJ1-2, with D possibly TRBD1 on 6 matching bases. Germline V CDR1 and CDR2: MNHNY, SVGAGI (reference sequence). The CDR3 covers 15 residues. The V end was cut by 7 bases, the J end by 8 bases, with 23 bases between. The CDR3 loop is CASTDSGQQRAGYTF. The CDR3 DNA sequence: TGTGCCAGCACCGATTCGGGACAACAGCGCGCAGGCTACACCTTC.

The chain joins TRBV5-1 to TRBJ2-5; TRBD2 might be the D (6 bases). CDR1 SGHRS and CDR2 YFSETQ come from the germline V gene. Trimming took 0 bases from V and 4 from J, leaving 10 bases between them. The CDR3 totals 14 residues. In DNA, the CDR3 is TGCGCCAGCAGCTTGGCTCTGGGAGGAGAGACCCAGTACTTC. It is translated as CASSLALGGETQYF.

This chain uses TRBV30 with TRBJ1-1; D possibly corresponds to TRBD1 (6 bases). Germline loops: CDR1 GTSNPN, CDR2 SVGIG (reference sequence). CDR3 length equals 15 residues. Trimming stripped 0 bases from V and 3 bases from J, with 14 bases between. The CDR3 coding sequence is TGTGCCTGGAGTGTACCCCACAGGGCCTACACTGAAGCTTTCTTT. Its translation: CAWSVPHRAYTEAFF. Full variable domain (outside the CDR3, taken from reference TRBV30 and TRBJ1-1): SQTIHQWPATLVQPVGSPLSLECTVEGTSNPNLYWYRQAAGRGLQLLFYSVGIGQISSEVPQNLSASRPQDRQFILSSKKLLLSDSGFYLCAWSVPHRAYTEAFFGQGTRLTVV.

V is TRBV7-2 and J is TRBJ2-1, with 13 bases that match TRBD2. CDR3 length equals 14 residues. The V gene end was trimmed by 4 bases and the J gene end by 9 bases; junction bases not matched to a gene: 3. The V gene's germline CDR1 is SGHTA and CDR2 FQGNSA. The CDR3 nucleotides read TGTGCCAGCAGCTCCGGACTAGCGGGAGTTGAGCAGTTCTTC. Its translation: CASSSGLAGVEQFF.

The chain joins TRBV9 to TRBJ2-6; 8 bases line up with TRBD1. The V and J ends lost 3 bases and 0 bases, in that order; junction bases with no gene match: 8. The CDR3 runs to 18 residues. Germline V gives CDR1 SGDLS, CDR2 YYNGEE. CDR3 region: CASSGQTGAISGANVLTF. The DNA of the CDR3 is TGTGCCAGCAGCGGGCAGACAGGGGCAATCTCTGGGGCCAACGTCCTGACTTTC.

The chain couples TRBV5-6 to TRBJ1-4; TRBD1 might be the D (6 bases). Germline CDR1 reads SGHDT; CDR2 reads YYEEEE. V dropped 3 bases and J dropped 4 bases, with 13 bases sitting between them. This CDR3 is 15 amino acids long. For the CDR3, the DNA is TGTGCCAGCAGCTATACAGGGAGCGGTAATGAAAAACTGTTTTTT. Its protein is CASSYTGSGNEKLFF. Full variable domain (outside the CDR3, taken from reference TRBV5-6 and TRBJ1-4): DAGVTQSPTHLIKTRGQQVTLRCSPKSGHDTVSWYQQALGQGPQFIFQYYEEEERQRGNFPDRFSGHQFPNYSSELNVNALLLGDSALYLCASSYTGSGNEKLFFGSGTQLSVL.

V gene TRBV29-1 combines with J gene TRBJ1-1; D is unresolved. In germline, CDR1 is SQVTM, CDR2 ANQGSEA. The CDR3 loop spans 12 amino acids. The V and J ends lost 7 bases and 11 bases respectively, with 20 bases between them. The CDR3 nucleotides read TGCAGCGCCGAGGGTCCAGCCCTTGGGGCTTTCTTT. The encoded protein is CSAEGPALGAFF.

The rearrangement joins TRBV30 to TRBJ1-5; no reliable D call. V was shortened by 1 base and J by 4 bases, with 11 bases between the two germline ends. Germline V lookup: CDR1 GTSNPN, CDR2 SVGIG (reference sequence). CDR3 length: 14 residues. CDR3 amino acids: CAWSGFGGNQPQHF. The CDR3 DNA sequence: TGTGCCTGGAGTGGATTTGGAGGGAATCAGCCCCAGCATTTT.

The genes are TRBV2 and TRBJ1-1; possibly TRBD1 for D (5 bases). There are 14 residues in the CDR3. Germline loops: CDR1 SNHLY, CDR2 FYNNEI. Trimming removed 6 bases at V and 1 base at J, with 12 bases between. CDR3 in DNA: TGTGCCAGCAGGTCTTACAGGACGAACACTGAAGCTTTCTTT. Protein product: CASRSYRTNTEAFF.

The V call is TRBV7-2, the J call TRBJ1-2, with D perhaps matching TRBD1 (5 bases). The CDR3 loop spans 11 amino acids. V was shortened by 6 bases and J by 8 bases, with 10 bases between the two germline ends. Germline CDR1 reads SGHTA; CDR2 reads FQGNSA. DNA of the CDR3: TGTGCCAGCAGAAGGGACGGCGGCTACACCTTC. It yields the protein CASRRDGGYTF.